This T cell receptor beta chain was captured in a study of spatial heterogeneity in lung cancer (dated by TCRdb to the late 2010s). For the wider study: More beta-chain than alpha-chain transcripts were consistently detected, likely reflecting higher beta-chain transcript abundance. Nonsynonymous mutation counts, determined by whole-exome sequencing of tumor tissue, were related to TCR repertoire features. Both alpha and beta chains were TCR-sequenced in samples taken at surgery, namely 220 tumor regions, around 70 matched nontumor lung samples and around 53 PBMC samples. In non-small cell lung cancer, the study quantitatively compared TCR alpha and beta repertoires across several tumor regions, matched nontumor lung, and blood. In the raw uncorrected reads, each unique combination of TCR and UMI appeared on average more than ten times.

Its CDR3 holds 13 amino acids, cysteine through phenylalanine. Only the CDR3 DNA is retained, 39 bases long and in frame from the first base. V ends up 6 bases short and J 7 bases short, with an unmatched junction base count of 8. The CDR1 and CDR2 encoded by the germline V gene are MDHEN and SYDVKM. The sample holds a few counts of this clonotype. Its antigen remains unidentified. No base qualities exist here, and no much larger clone lies one base off it. Within a library made for alpha chains, this beta chain is off target, and its count is uninformative. The time point label of this sample denotes: sample taken at primary tumor resection. For TCR sequencing, whole RNA was extracted from tumor and nontumor lung tissue, or from cryopreserved PBMC samples, and no cell sorting was done. Samples were obtained from approximately 72 patients with early-stage, untreated non-small cell lung cancer from the lung TRACERx cohort. A patient was chosen for TCR sequencing only when enough RNA was available from at least two tumor regions. A lung pathologist reviewed the tumor and adjacent nontumor lung specimens before the specimens were selected.

Broader findings and caveats from the paper: Additional single-cell paired TCR alpha and beta sequencing was considered necessary to confirm, at a functional level, the hypothesis that regional TCRs recognize regional mutations.

To prepare the library, 5' RACE was applied. Sequencing was performed on a NextSeq 500. In the TCR library protocol, a unique molecular identifier was attached to each TCR cDNA molecule so that PCR and sequencing errors could be corrected. The source study handled its data this way. TCR identification, UMI-based error correction and CDR3 extraction were performed with Decombinator tools. TCRs above a frequency of 2 per 1,000, corresponding to the top 1% of the tumor frequency distribution, were defined as expanded. Renyi diversity was calculated using the R vegan package after each repertoire was subsampled 100 times to 5,000 TCRs. CDR3 similarity networks were constructed using string-kernel similarity of amino acid triplets, with links drawn between CDR3s whose pairwise similarity was above 0.82. TCRdb reanalyzed the raw reads on its own, using fastp at Q25 for trimming and MiXCR for clone calling, and kept in-frame beta chains. Every entry covers one CDR3 protein and lists the most common genes and DNA from its rows. The authors' filters were not applied to this entry. The sample data list around 2,200 distinct CDR3 sequences, and roughly 12% of these were observed just once. The ten most abundant clones make up less than 25% of the sample.

The chain links TRBV28 with TRBJ2-5, and 7 junction bases match TRBD1. Sequences were derived from normal lung tissue next to the tumor, sampled at surgery. This TCR came from a male donor with early-stage non-small cell lung cancer. Here is the DNA: TGTGCCAGCAGCCCGGGACAGTCAAGGACCCAGTACTTC. Translation gives CASSPGQSRTQYF.